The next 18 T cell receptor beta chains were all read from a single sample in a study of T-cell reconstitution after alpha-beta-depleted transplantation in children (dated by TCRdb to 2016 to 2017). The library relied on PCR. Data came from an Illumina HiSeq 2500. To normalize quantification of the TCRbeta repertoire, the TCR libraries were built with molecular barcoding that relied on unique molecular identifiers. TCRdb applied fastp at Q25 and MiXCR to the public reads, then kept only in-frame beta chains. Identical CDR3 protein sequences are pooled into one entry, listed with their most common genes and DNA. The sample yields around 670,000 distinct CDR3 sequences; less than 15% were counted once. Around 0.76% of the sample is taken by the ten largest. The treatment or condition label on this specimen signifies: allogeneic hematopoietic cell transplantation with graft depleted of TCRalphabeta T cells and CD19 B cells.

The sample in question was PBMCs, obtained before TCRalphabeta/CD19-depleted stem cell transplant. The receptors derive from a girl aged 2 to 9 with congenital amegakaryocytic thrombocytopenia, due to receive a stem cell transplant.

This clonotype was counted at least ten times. The CDR3 reads CASSSLPDTQYF. The CDR3 nucleotides are TGTGCCAGCAGCTCTCTGCCAGATACGCAGTATTTT. The V gene is TRBV11-2, the J gene TRBJ2-3; no clear D gene. The CDR3 consists of 12 residues. V was clipped by 4 bases and J by 4 bases, with 6 bases between them. CDR1 SGHAT and CDR2 FQNNGV come from the germline V gene.

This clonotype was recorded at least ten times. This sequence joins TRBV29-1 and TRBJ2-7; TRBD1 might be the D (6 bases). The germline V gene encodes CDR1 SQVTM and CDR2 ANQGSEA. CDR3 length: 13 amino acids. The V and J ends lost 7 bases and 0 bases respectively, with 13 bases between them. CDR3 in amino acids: CSGRGQNSYEQYF. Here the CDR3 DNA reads TGCAGCGGCAGGGGACAAAACTCCTACGAGCAGTACTTC.

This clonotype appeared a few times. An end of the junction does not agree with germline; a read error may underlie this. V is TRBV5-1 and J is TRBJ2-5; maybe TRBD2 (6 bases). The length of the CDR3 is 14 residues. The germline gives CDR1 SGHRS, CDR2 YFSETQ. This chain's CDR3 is CASKPLGGEETQSF. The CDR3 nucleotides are TGCGCCAGCAAACCTTTGGGGGGAGAAGAGACCCAGTCCTTC.

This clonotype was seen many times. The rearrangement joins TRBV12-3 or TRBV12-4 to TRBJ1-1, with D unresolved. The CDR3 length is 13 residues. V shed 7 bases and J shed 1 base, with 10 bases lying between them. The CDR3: CASTSPSNTEAFF. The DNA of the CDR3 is TGTGCCAGCACCTCCCCGTCGAACACTGAAGCTTTCTTT.

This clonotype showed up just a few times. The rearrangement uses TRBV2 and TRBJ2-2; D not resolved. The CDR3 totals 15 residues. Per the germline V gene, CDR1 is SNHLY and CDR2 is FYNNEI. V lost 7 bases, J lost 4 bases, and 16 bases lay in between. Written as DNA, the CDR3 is TGTGCCAGCATTTCTAGGCCAGCCGGCACCGGGGAGCTGTTTTTT. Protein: CASISRPAGTGELFF. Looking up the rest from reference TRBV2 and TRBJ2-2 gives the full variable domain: EPEVTQTPSHQVTQMGQEVILRCVPISNHLYFYWYRQILGQKVEFLVSFYNNEISEKSEIFDDQFSVERPDGSNFTLKIRSTKLEDSAMYFCASISRPAGTGELFFGEGSRLTVL.

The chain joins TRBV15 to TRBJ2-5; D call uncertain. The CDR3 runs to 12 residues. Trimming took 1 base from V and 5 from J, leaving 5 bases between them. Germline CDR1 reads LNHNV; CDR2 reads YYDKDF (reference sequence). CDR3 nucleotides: TGTGCCACCAGCAGAGGAATGGAGACCCAGTACTTC. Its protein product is CATSRGMETQYF.

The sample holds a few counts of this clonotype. CDR3 sequence (DNA): TGTGCCAGCAGAGCTCTCTTCGTGGCCCCAGGGACTGAAGCTTTCTTT. Translation: CASRALFVAPGTEAFF. The V call is TRBV12-3 or TRBV12-4, the J call TRBJ1-1; D may be TRBD1 (5 bases). This CDR3 is built from 16 residues. The ends were cut back, 6 bases at V and 5 bases at J, with 22 bases in the middle.

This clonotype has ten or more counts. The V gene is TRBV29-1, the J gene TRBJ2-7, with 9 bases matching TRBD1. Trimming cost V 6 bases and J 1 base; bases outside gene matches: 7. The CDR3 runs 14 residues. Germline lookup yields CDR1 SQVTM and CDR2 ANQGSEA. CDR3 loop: CSVDPGQGSYEQYF. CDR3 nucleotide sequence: TGCAGCGTAGACCCGGGACAGGGTTCCTACGAGCAGTACTTC.

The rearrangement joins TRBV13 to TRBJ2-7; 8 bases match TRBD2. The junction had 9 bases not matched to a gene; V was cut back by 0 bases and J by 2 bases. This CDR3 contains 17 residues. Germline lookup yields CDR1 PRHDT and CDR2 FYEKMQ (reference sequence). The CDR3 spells CASSLGLESGSTYEQYF. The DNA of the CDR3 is TGTGCCAGCAGCTTAGGCCTGGAAAGCGGGAGCACCTACGAGCAGTACTTC.

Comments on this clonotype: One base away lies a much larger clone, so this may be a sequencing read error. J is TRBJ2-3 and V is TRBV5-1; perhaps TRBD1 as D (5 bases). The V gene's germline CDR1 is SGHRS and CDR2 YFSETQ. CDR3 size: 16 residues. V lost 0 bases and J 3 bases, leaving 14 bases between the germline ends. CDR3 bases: TGCGCCAGCAGCTTGGAGGTACTGGGGCCGACAGATACGCAGTATTTT. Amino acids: CASSLEVLGPTDTQYF.

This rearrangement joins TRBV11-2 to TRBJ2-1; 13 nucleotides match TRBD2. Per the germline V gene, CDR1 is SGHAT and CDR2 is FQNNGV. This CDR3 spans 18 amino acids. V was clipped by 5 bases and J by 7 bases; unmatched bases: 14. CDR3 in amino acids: CASSLRLAGGYLGNEQFF. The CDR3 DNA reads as TGTGCCAGCAGCCTACGACTAGCGGGAGGATACCTAGGTAATGAGCAGTTCTTC.

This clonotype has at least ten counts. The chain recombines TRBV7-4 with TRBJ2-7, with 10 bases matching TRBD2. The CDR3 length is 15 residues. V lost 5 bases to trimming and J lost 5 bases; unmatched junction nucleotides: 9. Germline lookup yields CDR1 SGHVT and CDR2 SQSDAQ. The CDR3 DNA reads TGTGCCAGCAGCCTAAACCTAGCGGGAGCTCACGAGCAGTACTTC. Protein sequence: CASSLNLAGAHEQYF.

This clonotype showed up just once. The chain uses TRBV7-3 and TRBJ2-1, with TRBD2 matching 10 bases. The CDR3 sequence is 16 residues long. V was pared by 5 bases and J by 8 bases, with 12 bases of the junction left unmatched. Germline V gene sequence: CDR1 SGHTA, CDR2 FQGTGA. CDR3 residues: CASSPYPTSGRDEQFF. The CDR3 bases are TGTGCCAGCAGCCCTTACCCGACTAGCGGGCGCGATGAGCAGTTCTTC.

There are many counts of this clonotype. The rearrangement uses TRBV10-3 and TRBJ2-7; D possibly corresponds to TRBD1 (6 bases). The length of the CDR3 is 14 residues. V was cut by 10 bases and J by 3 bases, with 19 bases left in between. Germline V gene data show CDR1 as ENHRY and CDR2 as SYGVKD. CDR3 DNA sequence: TGTGCCACCAACGGGGACAATACTTACTACGAGCAGTACTTC. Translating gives CATNGDNTYYEQYF.

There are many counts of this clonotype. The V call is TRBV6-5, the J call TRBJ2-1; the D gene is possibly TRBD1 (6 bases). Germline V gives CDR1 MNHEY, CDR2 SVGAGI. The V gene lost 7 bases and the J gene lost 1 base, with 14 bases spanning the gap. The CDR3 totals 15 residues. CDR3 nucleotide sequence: TGTGCCAGCAACCCTTGGACAGCTTCCTACAATGAGCAGTTCTTC. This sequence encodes CASNPWTASYNEQFF.

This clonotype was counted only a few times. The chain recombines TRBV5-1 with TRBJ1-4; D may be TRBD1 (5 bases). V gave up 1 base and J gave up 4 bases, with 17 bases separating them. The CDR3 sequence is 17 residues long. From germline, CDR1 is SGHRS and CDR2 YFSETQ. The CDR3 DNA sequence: TGCGCCAGCAGCTTGTCGGGGACCCAGAGCCGTAATGAAAAACTGTTTTTT. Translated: CASSLSGTQSRNEKLFF.

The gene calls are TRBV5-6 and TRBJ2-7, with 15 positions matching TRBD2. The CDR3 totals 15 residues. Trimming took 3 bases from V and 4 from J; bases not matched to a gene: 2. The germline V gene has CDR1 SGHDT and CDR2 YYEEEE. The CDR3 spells CASSYGLAGGYEQYF. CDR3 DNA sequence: TGTGCCAGCAGCTACGGACTAGCGGGAGGGTACGAGCAGTACTTC.

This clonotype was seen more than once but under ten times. CDR3 coding DNA: TGTGCCAGTAGTATCAGGGTTCCCGAGACCCAGTACTTC. Protein: CASSIRVPETQYF. The chain carries TRBV19 and TRBJ2-5, with D possibly matching TRBD1 (5 bases). V was pared by 3 bases and J by 5 bases, with 10 bases between. Germline loops: CDR1 LNHDA, CDR2 SQIVND (reference sequence). This CDR3 is built from 13 residues.